Included here is one T cell receptor (beta chain) sequence, with context. Its specificity is not known. These data originate in a study of T cell repertoires in cytomegalovirus infection. Study information: Matching HLA type and CMV infection were both indicated by public TCR beta signatures. Regarding the study as a whole: Cumulative public TCR beta family frequency identified CMV carriers with the relevant HLA. Clonotype analysis showed dominance of the ex vivo response by HLA-C-restricted CMV-specific TCR beta clonotypes.

The germline V gene has CDR1 MNHGY and CDR2 SAAAGT. CDR3 length: 13 amino acids. Trimming pared 7 bases from V and 3 bases from J, leaving 10 bases between. TCRdb analysed the reads with MiXCR anew, one entry per CDR3 protein. The sample has under 450,000 distinct CDR3 sequences, 34% seen once; the top ten hold roughly 13%. The sample consisted of cultured PBMCs, taken from culture after CMV antigen stimulation. The genes are TRBV6-8 and TRBJ1-5; D unresolved. This receptor was identified in a human donor in good health (CMV status not recorded). Some clones in this sample may be carry-over from other donors' samples. In DNA, the CDR3 is TGTGCCAGCAAGTGGGATATCAATCAGCCCCAGCATTTT. Translation: CASKWDINQPQHF.